This passage covers 32 T cell receptor beta chains from one sample sequenced in a study of blood T cell repertoires in COVID-19. Produced via immunoSEQ multiplex PCR; TCRdb's table is partial and in-frame only. There are about 91,000 clones in the sample; more than 70% occur only once, and roughly a quarter lies in the top ten. The sequenced material came from peripheral blood. The receptors were gathered from a man in his 70s with acute or convalescent COVID-19.

The chain joins TRBV5-4 to TRBJ2-7; 11 bases map to TRBD1. Germline lookup yields CDR1 SGHNT and CDR2 YYREEE (reference sequence). The CDR3 has 14 residues. V lost 4 bases, J lost 6 bases, and 6 bases stayed unmatched. The DNA for the CDR3 is TGTGCCAGCAGCCTGGGGACAGGGGGAGGCGAGCAGTACTTC. Translated: CASSLGTGGGEQYF.

J is TRBJ2-7 and V is TRBV5-1; perhaps TRBD2 as D (5 bases). V lost 4 bases, J lost 2 bases, and 13 bases lay in between. Germline V lookup: CDR1 SGHRS, CDR2 YFSETQ. The CDR3 covers 14 residues. The CDR3 DNA is TGCGCCAGCAGCCTTGATTCGGGAACCTACGAGCAGTACTTC. Translated, it gives CASSLDSGTYEQYF. Full variable domain (missing parts from reference TRBV5-1 and TRBJ2-7): KAGVTQTPRYLIKTRGQQVTLSCSPISGHRSVSWYQQTPGQGLQFLFEYFSETQRNKGNFPGRFSGRQFSNSRSEMNVSTLELGDSALYLCASSLDSGTYEQYFGPGTRLTVT.

This sequence joins TRBV7-8 and TRBJ2-5; the D gene is possibly TRBD2 (5 bases). There are 17 residues in the CDR3. V was cut by 5 bases and J by 3 bases, with 22 bases left in between. In germline, CDR1 is SGHVS, CDR2 FQNEAQ. CDR3 in amino acids: CASSESSGRSAKETQYF. The CDR3 DNA sequence: TGTGCCAGCAGCGAATCGAGTGGGAGATCAGCAAAAGAGACCCAGTACTTC.

The rearrangement joins TRBV18 to TRBJ2-3; D is perhaps TRBD2 (5 bases). Trimming removed 3 bases at V and 5 bases at J, with 9 bases between. Germline V gene sequence: CDR1 KGHSH, CDR2 LQKENI. CDR3 length equals 13 residues. The CDR3 reads CASSPPAGDTQYF. The DNA for the CDR3 is TGTGCCAGCTCACCTCCCGCGGGAGATACGCAGTATTTT.

This clone was recorded a few times. This sequence joins TRBV4-2 and TRBJ1-2, with TRBD1 as a possible D gene (6 bases). CDR1 and CDR2 from the germline V gene are LGHNA and YNFKEQ. Trimming cost V 0 bases and J 4 bases, with 12 bases left between them. CDR3 size: 15 residues. The CDR3 DNA reads as TGTGCCAGCAGCCAAGAGGGGGGGGCGGGCTATGGCTACACCTTC. This gives the protein CASSQEGGAGYGYTF.

The chain's CDR3 is CASSPRDQETQYF. The CDR3 DNA reads as TGTGCCAGCAGCCCGCGTGACCAAGAGACCCAGTACTTC. The chain uses TRBV5-4 and TRBJ2-5; D not certain. The CDR3 runs to 13 residues. The ends were cut back, 4 bases at V and 0 bases at J, with 7 bases in the middle. Looked up from germline, CDR1 is SGHNT and CDR2 is YYREEE (reference sequence).

The chain employs TRBV24-1 and TRBJ2-3; TRBD2 aligns across 7 bases. In germline, CDR1 is KGHDR, CDR2 SFDVKD. The CDR3 runs to 16 residues. The trim removed 3 bases at V and 6 bases at J, leaving 11 bases unmatched. Here the CDR3 reads CATSDQSGKAGDTQYF. CDR3 sequence (DNA): TGTGCCACCAGTGATCAGAGCGGGAAGGCAGGGGATACGCAGTATTTT.

V is TRBV27 and J is TRBJ2-2; a possible D gene is TRBD2 (5 bases). Looked up from germline, CDR1 is MNHEY and CDR2 is SMNVEV (reference sequence). Trimming shortened V by 5 bases and J by 13 bases, and 14 bases separated the two germline ends. This CDR3 comprises 12 residues. The CDR3 spells CASSTTPGRLFF. CDR3 DNA sequence: TGTGCCAGCAGTACAACACCGGGGAGGCTGTTTTTT.

This clone came up many times. The chain links TRBV28 to TRBJ1-5; D ambiguous. The CDR3 runs to 14 residues. CDR1 is MDHEN and CDR2 is SYDVKM in the germline V gene. The V and J ends lost 3 bases and 1 base respectively, with 7 bases between them. The CDR3 coding sequence is TGTGCCAGCAGTTTCGGGGTCAGCAATCAGCCCCAGCATTTT. Its protein is CASSFGVSNQPQHF.

This chain uses TRBV29-1 with TRBJ2-3; perhaps TRBD2 as D (5 bases). The CDR3 is 14 residues long. CDR1 and CDR2 from the germline V gene are SQVTM and ANQGSEA. The V end was cut by 4 bases, the J end by 2 bases, with 13 bases between. CDR3 sequence reads: CSVGAGPPTDTQYF. The DNA for the CDR3 is TGCAGCGTTGGGGCGGGCCCCCCCACAGATACGCAGTATTTT.

The gene calls are TRBV5-6 and TRBJ2-5, with 7 bases identical to TRBD1. V lost 4 bases and J lost 5; bases outside the gene matches: 5. Germline V CDR1 and CDR2: SGHDT, YYEEEE. This CDR3 comprises 13 residues. The CDR3 sequence is CASSITGAETQYF. The CDR3 DNA reads TGTGCCAGCAGCATTACAGGGGCGGAGACCCAGTACTTC.

The V and J genes are TRBV28 and TRBJ1-5, with D perhaps matching TRBD1 (5 bases). CDR1 is MDHEN, CDR2 SYDVKM, per germline. This CDR3 is 14 amino acids long. V lost 3 bases to trimming and J lost 5 bases, with 11 bases between them. The CDR3 is CASSFLRADQPQHF. CDR3 in DNA: TGTGCCAGCAGTTTTCTCAGGGCAGATCAGCCCCAGCATTTT.

The chain joins TRBV9 to TRBJ2-2, with D maybe TRBD2 (6 bases). The CDR3 has 15 residues. The V and J ends lost 1 base and 4 bases respectively, with 11 bases between them. CDR1 and CDR2 (germline): SGDLS, YYNGEE. The CDR3 region has the DNA TGTGCCAGCAGCGTAACCGGGAGCATCACCGGGGAGCTGTTTTTT. Translated, it gives CASSVTGSITGELFF.

The chain uses TRBV9 and TRBJ1-1; 9 nucleotides align to TRBD1. The germline V gene encodes CDR1 SGDLS and CDR2 YYNGEE. V gave up 4 bases and J gave up 1 base; unmatched junction bases: 2. This CDR3 has 14 residues. DNA of the CDR3: TGTGCCAGCAGCTGGGGACAGGGGAACACTGAAGCTTTCTTT. Amino acids: CASSWGQGNTEAFF. The complete variable domain, with remaining parts taken from reference TRBV9 and TRBJ1-1, reads DSGVTQTPKHLITATGQRVTLRCSPRSGDLSVYWYQQSLDQGLQFLIQYYNGEERAKGNILERFSAQQFPDLHSELNLSSLELGDSALYFCASSWGQGNTEAFFGQGTRLTVV.

This chain links TRBV7-2 with TRBJ1-4; no clear D. The CDR3 spans 19 residues. Germline CDR1 SGHTA, CDR2 FQGNSA. V lost 5 bases to trimming and J lost 0 bases, with 22 bases between them. DNA of the CDR3: TGTGCCAGCAGCCCCATCGGGTATAGCAAATTCACAACTAATGAAAAACTGTTTTTT. Translating it yields CASSPIGYSKFTTNEKLFF.

This chain links TRBV6-2 or TRBV6-3 with TRBJ1-5, with 8 bases matching TRBD1. The length of the CDR3 is 16 residues. Germline CDR1 MNHEY, CDR2 SVGEGT. The V and J ends lost 4 bases and 2 bases, in that order; junction bases with no gene match: 7. This chain's CDR3 is CASSSFGQGRNQPQHF. The CDR3 DNA follows: TGTGCCAGCAGTTCCTTCGGACAGGGTCGCAATCAGCCCCAGCATTTT.

The V and J genes are TRBV4-1 and TRBJ1-2; D is unclear. Trimming shortened V by 2 bases and J by 7 bases, and 14 bases separated the two germline ends. This CDR3 comprises 14 residues. Germline V gives CDR1 MGHRA, CDR2 YSYEKL. The CDR3 loop reads CASSQNSGYPGYTF. In DNA, the CDR3 is TGCGCCAGCAGCCAAAATAGCGGGTACCCTGGCTACACCTTC.

The chain carries TRBV7-9 and TRBJ2-7; 13 bases are a match to TRBD2. CDR3 length: 15 amino acids. V trimming: 5 bases; J trimming: 6 bases; junction bases outside the gene matches: 7. The germline V gene has CDR1 SEHNR and CDR2 FQNEAQ (reference sequence). This chain's CDR3 is CASSPAGTSGTEQYF. The DNA for the CDR3 is TGTGCCAGCAGCCCTGCCGGGACTAGCGGGACCGAGCAGTACTTC.

The chain's CDR3 is CASSLDRGKNEQYF. The CDR3 DNA is TGTGCCAGCAGTTTGGACAGGGGAAAGAACGAGCAGTACTTC. The V gene is TRBV6-5, the J gene TRBJ2-7; 9 nucleotides align to TRBD1. Trimming cost V 4 bases and J 5 bases; bases outside gene matches: 6. The CDR3 is 14 residues long. Germline V gene sequence: CDR1 MNHEY, CDR2 SVGAGI.

The sample holds a few counts of this clone. The genes are TRBV27 and TRBJ2-1, with a weak D call TRBD2 (5 bases). Trimming cost V 6 bases and J 12 bases, with 15 bases left between them. CDR3 length: 12 amino acids. Germline CDR1 is MNHEY and CDR2 is SMNVEV (reference sequence). The CDR3 sequence is CASRGVAYGQFF. The CDR3, as DNA: TGTGCCAGCAGGGGTGTAGCGTATGGGCAGTTCTTC.

V usage is TRBV29-1 and J usage is TRBJ1-5; D is ambiguous. Germline CDR1 is SQVTM and CDR2 is ANQGSEA. The CDR3 spans 13 residues. Trimming cost V 2 bases and J 6 bases, with 11 bases left between them. DNA of the CDR3: TGCAGCGTTGAATTCCCAGGAGGTCAGCCCCAGCATTTT. Residues: CSVEFPGGQPQHF. The complete variable domain, with remaining parts taken from reference TRBV29-1 and TRBJ1-5, reads SAVISQKPSRDICQRGTSLTIQCQVDSQVTMMFWYRQQPGQSLTLIATANQGSEATYESGFVIDKFPISRPNLTFSTLTVSNMSPEDSSIYLCSVEFPGGQPQHFGDGTRLSIL.

The rearrangement uses TRBV3-1 (or the pseudogene TRBV3-2) and TRBJ2-1; 8 bases are shared with TRBD2. V shed 5 bases and J 1 base; nucleotides not matched to a gene: 7. Germline CDR1 LGHDT, CDR2 YNNKEL (reference sequence). The length of the CDR3 is 16 residues. CDR3 region: CASSGFSGGSYNEQFF. CDR3 DNA sequence: TGTGCCAGCAGCGGGTTCTCGGGGGGGTCCTACAATGAGCAGTTCTTC.

The gene calls are TRBV14 and TRBJ1-1; D is undetermined. Germline loops: CDR1 SGHDN, CDR2 FVKESK. The CDR3 runs to 13 residues. Deletions cut 1 base from V and 6 bases from J, with 9 bases between. This CDR3 is CASSQVLIAEAFF. CDR3 nucleotides: TGTGCCAGCAGCCAAGTCCTAATCGCTGAAGCTTTCTTT.

The rearrangement joins TRBV7-2 to TRBJ1-1; TRBD1 is a possible D gene (5 bases). Germline CDR1 reads SGHTA; CDR2 reads FQGNSA. V lost 5 bases, J lost 8 bases, and 15 bases lay in between. This CDR3 is built from 13 residues. This chain's CDR3 is CASSEWDFTEAFF. The CDR3 DNA sequence: TGTGCCAGCAGCGAATGGGACTTTACCGAAGCTTTCTTT.

The chain carries TRBV3-1 (or the pseudogene TRBV3-2) and TRBJ2-1, with 12 bases that match TRBD2. CDR1 is LGHDT and CDR2 is YNNKEL in the germline V gene (reference sequence). With V trimmed by 1 base and J by 9 bases, 4 bases remained unmatched. The CDR3 length is 15 residues. The CDR3 bases are TGTGCCAGCAGCCAAGGACTAGCGGGAGCTATTGAGCAGTTCTTC. Protein sequence: CASSQGLAGAIEQFF.

In DNA form, the CDR3 reads TGTGCCAGCAGCTCCCAGGTCGGGCAGTATTTT. This sequence encodes CASSSQVGQYF. The J gene is TRBJ2-3, the V gene TRBV3-1 (or the pseudogene TRBV3-2); no definite D call. V gave up 5 bases and J gave up 11 bases, with 11 bases separating them. This CDR3 has 11 residues. CDR1 is LGHDT, CDR2 YNNKEL, per germline (reference sequence).

V and J are TRBV2 and TRBJ1-2, with D hard to call. This CDR3 comprises 15 residues. CDR1 and CDR2 from the germline V gene are SNHLY and FYNNEI. Trimming removed 6 bases at V and 1 base at J, with 15 bases between. CDR3 sequence reads: CASRARIRGNYGYTF. For the CDR3, the DNA is TGTGCCAGCAGGGCCCGAATCCGAGGTAACTATGGCTACACCTTC.

This clone came up a few times. The genes are TRBV21-1 and TRBJ2-7; the DNA was not compared with TRBD1, the D call given in the table. TRBV21-1 is assigned pseudogene status. The CDR3 consists of 17 residues. DNA for the CDR3: TGTGCCAGCAGCGAAACCCCGGGACAGGGGGGGGCCTACGAGCAGTACTTC. Translated: CASSETPGQGGAYEQYF.

The V and J genes are TRBV10-3 and TRBJ1-2, with 10 bases fitting TRBD1. V lost 8 bases to trimming and J lost 2 bases; unmatched junction nucleotides: 2. The germline CDR1 and CDR2 sequences are ENHRY and SYGVKD. This CDR3 comprises 13 residues. The CDR3 region has the DNA TGTGCCATCGGGACAGGGGCGAACTATGGCTACACCTTC. It yields the protein CAIGTGANYGYTF.

This clone was counted between two and nine times. This chain connects TRBV5-5 to TRBJ1-5; D perhaps matches TRBD1 (6 bases). With 3 bases removed from V and 2 bases from J, the gap between germline ends came to 18 bases. The CDR3 contains 17 residues. Germline CDR1 SGHKS, CDR2 YYEKEE (reference sequence). The CDR3, as DNA: TGTGCCAGCAGCTGGGTAGGGGGGGCGCGAGGCAATCAGCCCCAGCATTTT. Its protein product is CASSWVGGARGNQPQHF.

This sequence joins TRBV6-5 and TRBJ1-1, with D possibly being TRBD1 (5 bases). CDR1 and CDR2 (germline): MNHEY, SVGAGI. V lost 8 bases, J lost 3 bases, and 7 bases lay in between. CDR3 length equals 11 residues. The CDR3 protein is CASGGYTEAFF. The CDR3 DNA sequence: TGTGCCAGCGGGGGGTACACTGAAGCTTTCTTT.

This clone was counted a few times. V and J are TRBV28 and TRBJ1-5; 9 nucleotides align to TRBD1. J gave up 0 bases and V 1 base, and 4 bases lay outside the gene matches. The CDR3 has 17 amino acids. The germline V gene encodes CDR1 MDHEN and CDR2 SYDVKM. This CDR3 is CASSLYGTGISNQPQHF. DNA for the CDR3: TGTGCCAGCAGTTTATACGGGACAGGGATTAGCAATCAGCCCCAGCATTTT.